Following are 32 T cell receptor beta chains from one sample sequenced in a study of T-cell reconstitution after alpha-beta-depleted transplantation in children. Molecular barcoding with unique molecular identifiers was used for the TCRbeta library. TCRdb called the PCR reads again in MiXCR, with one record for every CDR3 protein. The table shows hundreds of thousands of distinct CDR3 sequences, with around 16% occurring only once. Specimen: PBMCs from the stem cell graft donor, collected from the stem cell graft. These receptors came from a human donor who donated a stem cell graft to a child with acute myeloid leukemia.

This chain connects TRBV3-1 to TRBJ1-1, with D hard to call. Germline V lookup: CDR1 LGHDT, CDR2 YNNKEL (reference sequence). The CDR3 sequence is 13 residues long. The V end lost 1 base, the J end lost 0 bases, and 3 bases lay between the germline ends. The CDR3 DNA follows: TGTGCCAGCAGCCAAGCGTTGAACACTGAAGCTTTCTTT. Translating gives CASSQALNTEAFF.

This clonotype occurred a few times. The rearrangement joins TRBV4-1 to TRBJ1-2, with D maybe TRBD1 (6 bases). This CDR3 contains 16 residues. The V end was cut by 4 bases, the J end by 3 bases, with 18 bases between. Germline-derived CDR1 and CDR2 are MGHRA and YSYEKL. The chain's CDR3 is CASSPAFPDSYYGYTF. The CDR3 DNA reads TGCGCCAGCAGCCCCGCATTCCCGGACAGCTACTATGGCTACACCTTC.

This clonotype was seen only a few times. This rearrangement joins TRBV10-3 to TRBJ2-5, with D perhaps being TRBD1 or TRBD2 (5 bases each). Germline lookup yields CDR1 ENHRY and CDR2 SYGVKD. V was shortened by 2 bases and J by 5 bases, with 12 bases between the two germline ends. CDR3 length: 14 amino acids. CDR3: CAISERGSQETQYF. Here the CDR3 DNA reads TGTGCCATCAGTGAGCGGGGCAGCCAGGAGACCCAGTACTTC.

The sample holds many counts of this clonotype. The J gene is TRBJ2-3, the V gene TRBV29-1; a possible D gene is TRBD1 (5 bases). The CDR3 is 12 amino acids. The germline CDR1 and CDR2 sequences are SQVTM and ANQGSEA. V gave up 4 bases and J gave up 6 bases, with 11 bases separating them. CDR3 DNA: TGCAGCGTTGCAGGGTTTGGGGATACGCAGTATTTT. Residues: CSVAGFGDTQYF.

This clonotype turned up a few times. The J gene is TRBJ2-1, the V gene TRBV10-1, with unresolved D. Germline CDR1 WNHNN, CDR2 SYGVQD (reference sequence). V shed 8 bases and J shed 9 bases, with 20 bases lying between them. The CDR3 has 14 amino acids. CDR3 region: CASGDHLTISEQFF. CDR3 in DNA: TGCGCCAGCGGAGACCACCTTACAATTTCTGAGCAGTTCTTC.

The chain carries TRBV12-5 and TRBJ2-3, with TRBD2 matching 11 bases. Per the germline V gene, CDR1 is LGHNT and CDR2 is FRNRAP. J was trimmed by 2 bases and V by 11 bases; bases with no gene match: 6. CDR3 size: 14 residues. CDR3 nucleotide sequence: TGTGCTGATAGCGGGGGGGAAAACACAGATACGCAGTATTTT. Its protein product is CADSGGENTDTQYF.

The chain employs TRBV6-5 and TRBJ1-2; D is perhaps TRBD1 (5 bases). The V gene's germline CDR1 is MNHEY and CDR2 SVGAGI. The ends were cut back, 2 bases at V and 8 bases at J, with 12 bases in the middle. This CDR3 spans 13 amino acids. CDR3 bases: TGTGCCAGCAGTTACGGGGGGTCGGGAGGCTACACCTTC. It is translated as CASSYGGSGGYTF.

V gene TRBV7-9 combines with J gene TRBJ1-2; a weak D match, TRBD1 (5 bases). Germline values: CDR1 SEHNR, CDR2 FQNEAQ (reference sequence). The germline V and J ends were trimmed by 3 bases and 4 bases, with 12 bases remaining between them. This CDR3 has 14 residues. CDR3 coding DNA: TGTGCCAGCAGCTTTGGGGGGAACATCTATGGCTACACCTTC. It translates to CASSFGGNIYGYTF.

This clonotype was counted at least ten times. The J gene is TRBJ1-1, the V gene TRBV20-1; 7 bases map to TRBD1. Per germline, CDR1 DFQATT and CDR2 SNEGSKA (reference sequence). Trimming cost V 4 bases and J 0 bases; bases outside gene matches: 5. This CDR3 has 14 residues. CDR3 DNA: TGCAGTGCTATTAGGGGGCCCGTGAACACTGAAGCTTTCTTT. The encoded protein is CSAIRGPVNTEAFF.

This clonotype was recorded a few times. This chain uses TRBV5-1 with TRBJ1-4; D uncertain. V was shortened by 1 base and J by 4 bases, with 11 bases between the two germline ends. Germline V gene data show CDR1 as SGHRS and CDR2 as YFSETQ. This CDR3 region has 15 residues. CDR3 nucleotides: TGCGCCAGCAGCTTGACGGACGGACGTAATGAAAAACTGTTTTTT. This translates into CASSLTDGRNEKLFF.

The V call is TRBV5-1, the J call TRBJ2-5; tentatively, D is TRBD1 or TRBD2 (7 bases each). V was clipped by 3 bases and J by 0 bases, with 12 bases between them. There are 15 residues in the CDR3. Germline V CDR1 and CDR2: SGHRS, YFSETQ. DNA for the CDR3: TGCGCCAGCAGCTGGCAGGGGGGGAACCAAGAGACCCAGTACTTC. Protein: CASSWQGGNQETQYF.

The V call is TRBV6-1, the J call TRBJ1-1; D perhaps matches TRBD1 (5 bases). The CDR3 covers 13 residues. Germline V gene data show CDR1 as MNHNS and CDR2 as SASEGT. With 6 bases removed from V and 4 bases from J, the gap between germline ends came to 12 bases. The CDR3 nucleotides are TGTGCCAGCAGCCGCGCAGGGAGCACTGAAGCTTTCTTT. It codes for CASSRAGSTEAFF.

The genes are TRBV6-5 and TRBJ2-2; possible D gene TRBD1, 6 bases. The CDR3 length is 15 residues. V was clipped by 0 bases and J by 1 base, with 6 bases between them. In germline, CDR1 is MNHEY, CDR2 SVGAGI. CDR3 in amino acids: CASSYSTGNTGELFF. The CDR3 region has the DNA TGTGCCAGCAGTTACTCGACAGGGAACACCGGGGAGCTGTTTTTT.

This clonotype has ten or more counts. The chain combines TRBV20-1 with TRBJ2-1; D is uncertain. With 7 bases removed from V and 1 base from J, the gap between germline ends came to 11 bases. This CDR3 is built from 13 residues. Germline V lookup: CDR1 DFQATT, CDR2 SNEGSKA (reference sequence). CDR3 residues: CSGVLLSYNEQFF. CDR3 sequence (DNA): TGCAGTGGGGTCCTATTGTCCTACAATGAGCAGTTCTTC.

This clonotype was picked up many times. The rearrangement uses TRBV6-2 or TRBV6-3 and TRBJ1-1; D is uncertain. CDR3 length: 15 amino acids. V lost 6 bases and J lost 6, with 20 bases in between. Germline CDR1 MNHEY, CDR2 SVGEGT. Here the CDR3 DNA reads TGTGCCAGCAGCCGTTCGGCCGAGGGTAGGGCTGAAGCTTTCTTT. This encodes CASSRSAEGRAEAFF.

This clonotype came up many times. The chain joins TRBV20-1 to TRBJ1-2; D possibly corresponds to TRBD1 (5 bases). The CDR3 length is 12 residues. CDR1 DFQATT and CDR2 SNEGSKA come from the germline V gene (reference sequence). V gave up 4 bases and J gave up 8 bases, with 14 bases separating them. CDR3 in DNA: TGCAGTGCTACGTTTGGGGACTTAGGCTACACCTTC. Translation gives CSATFGDLGYTF.

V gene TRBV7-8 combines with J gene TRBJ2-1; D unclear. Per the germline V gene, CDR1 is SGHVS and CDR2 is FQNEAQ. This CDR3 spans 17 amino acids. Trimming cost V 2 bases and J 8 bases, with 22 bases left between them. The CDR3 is CASSLLLTPKMVDEQFF. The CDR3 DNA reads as TGTGCCAGCAGCTTACTTCTTACACCCAAAATGGTTGATGAGCAGTTCTTC.

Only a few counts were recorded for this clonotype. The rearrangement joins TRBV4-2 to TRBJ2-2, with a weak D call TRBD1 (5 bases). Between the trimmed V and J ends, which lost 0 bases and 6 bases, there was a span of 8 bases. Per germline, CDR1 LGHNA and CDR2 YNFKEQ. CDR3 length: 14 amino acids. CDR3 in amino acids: CASSQDQGPGELFF. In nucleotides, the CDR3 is TGTGCCAGCAGCCAAGACCAGGGCCCCGGGGAGCTGTTTTTT.

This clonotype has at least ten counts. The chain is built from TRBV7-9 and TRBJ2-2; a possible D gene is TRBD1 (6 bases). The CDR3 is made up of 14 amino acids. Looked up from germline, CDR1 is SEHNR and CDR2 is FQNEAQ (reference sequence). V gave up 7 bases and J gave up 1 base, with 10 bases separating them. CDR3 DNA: TGTGCCAGCATCATGGGACAGAACACCGGGGAGCTGTTTTTT. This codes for CASIMGQNTGELFF.

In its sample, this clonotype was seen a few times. The CDR3 protein is CSVETGQLLFF. The CDR3 DNA sequence: TGCAGCGTTGAAACAGGACAGTTGTTGTTTTTT. The J gene is TRBJ2-2, the V gene TRBV29-1; the D gene is possibly TRBD1 (6 bases). Germline lookup yields CDR1 SQVTM and CDR2 ANQGSEA. The CDR3 extends over 11 amino acids. The ends were cut back, 2 bases at V and 15 bases at J, with 13 bases in the middle.

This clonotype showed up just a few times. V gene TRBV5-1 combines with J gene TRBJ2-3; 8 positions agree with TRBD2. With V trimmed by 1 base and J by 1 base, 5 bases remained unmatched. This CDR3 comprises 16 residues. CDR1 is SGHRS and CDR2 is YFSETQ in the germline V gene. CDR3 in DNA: TGCGCCAGCAGCTTGAGTAGCGGGGTTGGCACAGATACGCAGTATTTT. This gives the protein CASSLSSGVGTDTQYF.

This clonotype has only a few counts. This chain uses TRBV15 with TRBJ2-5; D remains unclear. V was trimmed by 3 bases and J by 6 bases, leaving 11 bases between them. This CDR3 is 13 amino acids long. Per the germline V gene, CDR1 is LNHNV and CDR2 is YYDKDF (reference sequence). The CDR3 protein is CATSSEKGQTQYF. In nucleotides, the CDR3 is TGTGCCACCAGCAGTGAAAAAGGACAGACCCAGTACTTC.

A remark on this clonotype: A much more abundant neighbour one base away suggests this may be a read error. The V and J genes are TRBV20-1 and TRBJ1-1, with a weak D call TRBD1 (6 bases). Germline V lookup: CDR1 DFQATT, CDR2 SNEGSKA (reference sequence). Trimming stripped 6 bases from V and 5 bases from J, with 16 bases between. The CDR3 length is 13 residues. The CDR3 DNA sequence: TGCAGTGCCCCATGGGGGGCGGAAACTGAAGCTTTCTTT. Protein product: CSAPWGAETEAFF.

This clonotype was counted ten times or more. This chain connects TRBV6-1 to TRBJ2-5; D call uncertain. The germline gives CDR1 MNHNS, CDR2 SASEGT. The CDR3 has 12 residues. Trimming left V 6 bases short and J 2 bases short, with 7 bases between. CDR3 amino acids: CASSARQETQYF. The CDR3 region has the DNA TGTGCCAGCAGCGCCAGGCAAGAGACCCAGTACTTC.

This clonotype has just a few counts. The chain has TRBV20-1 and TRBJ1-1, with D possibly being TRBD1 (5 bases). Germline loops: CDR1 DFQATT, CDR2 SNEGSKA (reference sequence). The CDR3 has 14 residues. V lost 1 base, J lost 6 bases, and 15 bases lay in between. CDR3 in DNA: TGCAGTGCTAGAGTCTTAGGGGAAGTGGCTGAAGCTTTCTTT. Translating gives CSARVLGEVAEAFF.

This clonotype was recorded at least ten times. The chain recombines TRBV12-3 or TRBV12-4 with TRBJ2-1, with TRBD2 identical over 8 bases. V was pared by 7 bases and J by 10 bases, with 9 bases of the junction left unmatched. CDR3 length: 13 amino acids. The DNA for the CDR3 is TGTGCCAGCAAGTGGAGCGGGGGAGGCGAGCAGTTCTTC. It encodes CASKWSGGGEQFF.

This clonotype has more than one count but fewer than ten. The CDR3 DNA sequence: TGCAGTGCTAGAACGCCGGGACAGGGGCCCTATGGCTACACCTTC. Amino acids: CSARTPGQGPYGYTF. The chain combines TRBV20-1 with TRBJ1-2; 10 bases map to TRBD1. Germline V gene data show CDR1 as DFQATT and CDR2 as SNEGSKA (reference sequence). V shed 2 bases and J 4 bases; nucleotides not matched to a gene: 7. The CDR3 is 15 amino acids.

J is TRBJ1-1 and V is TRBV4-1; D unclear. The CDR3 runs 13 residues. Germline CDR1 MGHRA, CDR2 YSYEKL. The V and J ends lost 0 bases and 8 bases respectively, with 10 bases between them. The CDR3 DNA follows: TGCGCCAGCAGCCAAGAAACGGGAACAGAAGCTTTCTTT. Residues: CASSQETGTEAFF.

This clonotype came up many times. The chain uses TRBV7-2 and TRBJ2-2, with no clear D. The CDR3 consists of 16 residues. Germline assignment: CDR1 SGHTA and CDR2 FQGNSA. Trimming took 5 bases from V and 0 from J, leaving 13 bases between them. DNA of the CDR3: TGTGCCAGCAGCCACTCGCGACAATCGAACACCGGGGAGCTGTTTTTT. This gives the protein CASSHSRQSNTGELFF.

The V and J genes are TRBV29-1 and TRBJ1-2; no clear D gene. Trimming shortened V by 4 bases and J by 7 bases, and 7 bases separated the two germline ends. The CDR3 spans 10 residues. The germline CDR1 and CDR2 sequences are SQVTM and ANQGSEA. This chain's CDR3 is CSVGLRGYTF. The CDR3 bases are TGCAGCGTTGGTCTGCGTGGCTACACCTTC.

CDR3 bases: TGCAGTGCTAGAGCGCGTGCAAGGGGCGGCTATGGCTACACCTTC. As protein: CSARARARGGYGYTF. The chain joins TRBV20-1 to TRBJ1-2; D perhaps matches TRBD1 (5 bases). Germline V gives CDR1 DFQATT, CDR2 SNEGSKA (reference sequence). The CDR3 totals 15 residues. V lost 1 base and J 4 bases, leaving 16 bases between the germline ends.

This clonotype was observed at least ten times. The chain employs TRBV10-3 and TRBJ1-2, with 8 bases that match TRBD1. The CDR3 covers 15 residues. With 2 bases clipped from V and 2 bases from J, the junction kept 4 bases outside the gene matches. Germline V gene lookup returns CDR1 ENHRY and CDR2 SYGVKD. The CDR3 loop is CAISERTGNNYGYTF. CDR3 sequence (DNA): TGTGCCATCAGTGAGAGGACAGGGAACAACTATGGCTACACCTTC.